The 4 T cell receptor beta chains presented below share a single source sample, sequenced in a study of vaccination effects on CD4 cells after COVID-19. These receptors have no known antigen. ViraFEST expansion of antigen-specific CD4+ T cells with viral peptide pools preceded sequencing. CD4+ T cell isolation took place after less than 13 days of culture. Subjects were given two BNT162b2 or mRNA-1273 vaccine doses. Sequenced by immunoSEQ multiplex PCR; TCRdb stores in-frame clones only, minus some. The sample lists under 35,000 clones, less than 80% occurring once. The sequenced sample was CD4+ T cells from PBMCs cultured with SARS-CoV-2 spike peptides, obtained after COVID-19 vaccination. The receptors were gathered from a human donor who received a COVID-19 vaccine.

This clone was counted between two and nine times. This sequence joins TRBV18 and TRBJ1-4; no clear D gene. CDR3 length: 17 residues. Trimming shortened V by 4 bases and J by 5 bases, and 20 bases separated the two germline ends. The germline CDR1 and CDR2 sequences are KGHSH and LQKENI. CDR3 protein: CASSLSGPGAQNEKLFF. The DNA for the CDR3 is TGTGCCAGCTCACTATCGGGCCCTGGAGCCCAAAATGAAAAACTGTTTTTT.

This clone has only a few counts. This chain links TRBV21-1 with TRBJ2-7; the D call of TRBD1 is as the table states it, not checked on the DNA. TRBV21-1 represents a pseudogene. This CDR3 is built from 10 residues. CDR3 DNA: TGTGCCAGCAGGGCCCACGAGCAGTACTTC. Translating gives CASRAHEQYF.

This chain joins TRBV9 and TRBJ1-1; 8 bases agree with TRBD1. CDR3 length: 19 amino acids. Trimming removed 3 bases from V and 0 bases from J; junction bases left unmatched: 16. Per the germline V gene, CDR1 is SGDLS and CDR2 is YYNGEE. The CDR3: CASSGHYKQGARVNTEAFF. For the CDR3, the DNA is TGTGCCAGCAGCGGACATTATAAGCAGGGGGCGCGGGTGAACACTGAAGCTTTCTTT.

The rearrangement uses TRBV4-1 and TRBJ2-6, with D hard to call. This CDR3 region has 17 residues. V dropped 2 bases and J dropped 0 bases, with 11 bases sitting between them. CDR1 is MGHRA, CDR2 YSYEKL, per germline. The CDR3 sequence is CASSQPSLVSGANVLTF. Here the CDR3 DNA reads TGCGCCAGCAGCCAACCGAGCCTGGTCTCTGGGGCCAACGTCCTGACTTTC.